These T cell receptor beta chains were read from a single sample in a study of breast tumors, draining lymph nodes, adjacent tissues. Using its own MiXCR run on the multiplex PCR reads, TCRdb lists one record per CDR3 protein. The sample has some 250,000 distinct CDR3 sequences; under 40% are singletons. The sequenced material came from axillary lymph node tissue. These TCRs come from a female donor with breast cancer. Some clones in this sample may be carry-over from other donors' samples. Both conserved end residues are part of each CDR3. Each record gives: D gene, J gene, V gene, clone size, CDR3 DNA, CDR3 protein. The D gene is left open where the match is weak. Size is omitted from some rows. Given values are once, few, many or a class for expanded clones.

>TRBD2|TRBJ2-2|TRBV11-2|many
TGTGCCAGCAGCCTCCTAAGGGGAGGGGCCGGGGAGCTGTTTTTT
CASSLLRGGAGELFF
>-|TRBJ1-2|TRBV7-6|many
TGTGCCAGCAGCCCTCGTAAATCAGACGGGGGGCTAGGCGGCTACACCTTC
CASSPRKSDGGLGGYTF
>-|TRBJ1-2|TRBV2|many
TGTGCCAGCAGTAGGCAGGGAACTTCCGCCACCTATGGCTACACCTTC
CASSRQGTSATYGYTF
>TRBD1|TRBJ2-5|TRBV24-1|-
TGTGCCACCAGTGGAAAGAGGACAGGGGAGACCCAGTACTTC
CATSGKRTGETQYF
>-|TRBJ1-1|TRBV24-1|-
TGTGCCACCAGTGATGACAGGAACGCTGAAGCTTTCTTT
CATSDDRNAEAFF
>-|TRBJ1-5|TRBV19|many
TGTGCCAGTAATTTTTTAGGCAATCAGCCCCAGCATTTT
CASNFLGNQPQHF
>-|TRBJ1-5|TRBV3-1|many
TGTGCCAGCAACACAGGGCTTCAGCCCCAGCATTTT
CASNTGLQPQHF
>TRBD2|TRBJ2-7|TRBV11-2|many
TGTGCCAGCAGCTTAGAAGCCGGGAGGCGCTACGAGCAGTACTTC
CASSLEAGRRYEQYF
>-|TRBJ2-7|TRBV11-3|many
TGTGCCAGCAGCCCTACGACTAGTACCTACGAGCAGTACTTC
CASSPTTSTYEQYF
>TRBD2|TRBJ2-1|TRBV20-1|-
TGCAGTGCTAGAGTAGGACTAGCGGGAGGTCTCGATGAGCAGTTCTTC
CSARVGLAGGLDEQFF
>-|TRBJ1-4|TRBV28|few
TGTGCCAGCAGTTTTGGTGGGGCTTCAGATGAAAAACTGTTTTTT
CASSFGGASDEKLFF
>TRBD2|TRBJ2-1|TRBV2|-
TGTGCCAGCAGAGAACTAGCGGGAGGGCGCAATGAGCAGTTCTTC
CASRELAGGRNEQFF
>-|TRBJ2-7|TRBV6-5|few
TGTGCCAGCAGTCACTTCTCCGGGGACCACTCCTACGAGCAGTACTTC
CASSHFSGDHSYEQYF
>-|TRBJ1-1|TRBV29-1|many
TGCAGCGTGGCTCGGGGGAACACTGAAGCTTTCTTT
CSVARGNTEAFF
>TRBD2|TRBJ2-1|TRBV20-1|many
TGCAGTGCTAGAGCTACGGGACTAGCGGGATACAATGAGCAGTTCTTC
CSARATGLAGYNEQFF
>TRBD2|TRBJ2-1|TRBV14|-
TGTGCCAGCAGCAGGACTAGCGGGGCCTCCTACAATGAGCAGTTCTTC
CASSRTSGASYNEQFF
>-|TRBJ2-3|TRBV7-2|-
TGTGCCAGCAGCTTAGCGGGAGCAGGCGATACGCAGTATTTT
CASSLAGAGDTQYF
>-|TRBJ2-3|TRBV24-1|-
TGTGCCACCAGTGACAGGGAAGGAAGAGATACGCAGTATTTT
CATSDREGRDTQYF
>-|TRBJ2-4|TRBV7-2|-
TGTGCCAGCAGCTTAGGGAGGGGATCCAAAAACATTCGGTACTTC
CASSLGRGSKNIRYF
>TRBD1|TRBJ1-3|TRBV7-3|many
TGTGCCAGCAGCCCGACAGGGTCTGGAAACACCATATATTTT
CASSPTGSGNTIYF
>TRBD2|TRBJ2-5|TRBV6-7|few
TGTGCCAGCAGTCACTCGGTAACGGGAGGGCCTTGGGAGACCCAGTACTTC
CASSHSVTGGPWETQYF
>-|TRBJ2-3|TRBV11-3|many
TGTGCCAGCAGCTTAGATCAGACAGATACGCAGTATTTT
CASSLDQTDTQYF
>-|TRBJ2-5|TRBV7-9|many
TGTGCCAGCAGCTTGATCGTCGTTACCCAAGAGACCCAGTACTTC
CASSLIVVTQETQYF
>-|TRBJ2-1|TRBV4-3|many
TGCGCCAGCAGCCAAGAAACGGGGGTCACAGGGAATGAGCAGTTCTTC
CASSQETGVTGNEQFF
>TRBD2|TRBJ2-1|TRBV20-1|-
TGCAGTGCTAGAGATCGGGGGGGTCCCGTGCAGTTCTTC
CSARDRGGPVQFF
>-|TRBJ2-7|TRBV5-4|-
TGTGCCAGCAGCTTGGAACTAGCTAACTCCTACGAGCAGTACTTC
CASSLELANSYEQYF
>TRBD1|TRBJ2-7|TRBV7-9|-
TGTGCCAGCAGCGTTCAAGCGCGACAGGGAGCCGAGCAGTACTTC
CASSVQARQGAEQYF
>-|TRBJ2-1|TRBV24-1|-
TGTGCCACCAGTAATTTTTCGCCTGCGGGGGAACAGGGGGGATCCAGCTCCTACAATGAGCAGTTCTTC
CATSNFSPAGEQGGSSSYNEQFF
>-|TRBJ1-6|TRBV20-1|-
TGCAGTGCTAGACCCCGCTATGGGGGGGTGGGCCTCTATAATTCACCCCTCCACTTT
CSARPRYGGVGLYNSPLHF
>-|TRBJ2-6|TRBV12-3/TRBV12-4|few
TGTGCCAGCAGTTACGGACAGACTTTC
CASSYGQTF
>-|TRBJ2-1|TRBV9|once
TGTGCCAGCGGCGTAGTGGGGAGCTCCTACAATGAGCAGTTCTTC
CASGVVGSSYNEQFF
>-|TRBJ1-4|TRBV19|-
TGTGCCAGTAGTTACCCTGGGATGTTGGCTAATGAAAAACTGTTTTTT
CASSYPGMLANEKLFF
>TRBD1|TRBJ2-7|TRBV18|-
TGTGCCAGCTCACTCCGGGGTCCTGGACAGGGTGGTAACGAGCAGTACTTC
CASSLRGPGQGGNEQYF
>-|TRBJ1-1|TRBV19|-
TGTGCCAGTAGTATAGGAGGGGTTGGGAACACTGAAGCTTTCTTT
CASSIGGVGNTEAFF
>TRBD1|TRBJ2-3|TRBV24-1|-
TGTGCCACCAGTGAAGTGACAGGGGCGCCAGATACGCAGTATTTT
CATSEVTGAPDTQYF
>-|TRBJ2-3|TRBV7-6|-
TGTGCCAGCAGCTTAGCGGAGGGGGCGACAGATACGCAGTATTTT
CASSLAEGATDTQYF
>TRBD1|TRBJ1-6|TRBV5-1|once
TGCGCCAGCAGGGACAGGGTGGATTCACCCCTCCACTTT
CASRDRVDSPLHF
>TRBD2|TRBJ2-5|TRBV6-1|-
TGTGCCAGCAGTGAAGCGTGGACCGTCGGACTAGCGGGAGGTGTGAAGACCCAGTACTTC
CASSEAWTVGLAGGVKTQYF
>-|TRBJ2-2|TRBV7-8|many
TGTGCCAGCAGCCGCCTAGGACGGGCGAACACCGGGGAGCTGTTTTTT
CASSRLGRANTGELFF
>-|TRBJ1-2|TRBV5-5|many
TGTGCCAGCAGCTTGCGGCGGAACTATGGCTACACCTTC
CASSLRRNYGYTF
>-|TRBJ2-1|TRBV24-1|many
TGTGCCACCAGTGACTTGGCACAGGGACTCCCCTCCTACAATGAGCAGTTCTTC
CATSDLAQGLPSYNEQFF
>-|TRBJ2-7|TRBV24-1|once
TGTGCCACCAGTAGTATGAGCTTCTCCTACGAGCAGTACTTC
CATSSMSFSYEQYF
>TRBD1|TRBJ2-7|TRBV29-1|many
TGCAGCGTTCGATCACAGGGGGCTTACGAGCAGTACTTC
CSVRSQGAYEQYF
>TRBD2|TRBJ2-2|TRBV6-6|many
TGTGCCAGCAGGCGGCTGGACGGGAGGGTAGGGTCCGGGGAGCTGTTTTTT
CASRRLDGRVGSGELFF
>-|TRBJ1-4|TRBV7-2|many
TGTGCCAGCAGCGCGGGACGGACTGAAAAACTGTTTTTT
CASSAGRTEKLFF
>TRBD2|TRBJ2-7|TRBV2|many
TGTGCCAGCAGATTAGCGGGGCGAATCTACGAGCAGTACTTC
CASRLAGRIYEQYF
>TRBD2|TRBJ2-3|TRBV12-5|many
TGTGCTAGTGGTTTGGGGCTAGCGGGGGTTAGAAGCACAGATACGCAGTATTTT
CASGLGLAGVRSTDTQYF
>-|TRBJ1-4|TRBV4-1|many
TGCGCCAGCAGCGCAAGAGGACAGTGGAATGAAAAACTGTTTTTT
CASSARGQWNEKLFF
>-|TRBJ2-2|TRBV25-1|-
TGTGCCAGCAGTGAAGGGGAGAGGTCTTCCCGGGAGCTGTTTTTT
CASSEGERSSRELFF
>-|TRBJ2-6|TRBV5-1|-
TGCGCCAGCATGGAGAGGCAGGGGGGCACCGGGGCCAACGTCCTGACTTTC
CASMERQGGTGANVLTF
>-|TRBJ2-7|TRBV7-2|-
TGTGCCAGCAGCTTTCTATCGCGCGAGCAGTACTTC
CASSFLSREQYF
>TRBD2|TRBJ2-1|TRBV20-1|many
TGCAGTGCTAGACCCTTTTTGACTAGCGGGAGAAGCGATGAGCAGTTCTTC
CSARPFLTSGRSDEQFF
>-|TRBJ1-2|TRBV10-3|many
TGTGCCATCAGTGAGTCAGGGTGGTCCGGTGGCTACACCTTC
CAISESGWSGGYTF
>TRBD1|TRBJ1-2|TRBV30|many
TGTGCCTGGAGTGCCATCGGACAGGGGCTTGGCTACACCTTC
CAWSAIGQGLGYTF